One T cell receptor beta chain is described in this entry. Its antigen is unknown. This sample stems from a study of high-grade serous ovarian cancer treatment subgroups. About the study: On average, around 15,000 reads and 7,494 unique TCR beta rearrangements were obtained per sample.

Method: immunoSEQ multiplex PCR; TCRdb's copy keeps in-frame clones and lacks some. The sample includes 5,000 to 6,500 clones, 60% to 75% of them seen just once. V was pared by 7 bases and J by 3 bases, with 15 bases between. Per the germline V gene, CDR1 is LNHDA and CDR2 is SQIVND (reference sequence). This CDR3 is 14 amino acids long. Tumor samples were obtained before definitive surgery or chemotherapy. Whole-study results and caveats: Spatial context was lost because tumors were sequenced in bulk. Tumors within one patient showed repertoire similarity of 0.11 to 0.79.

This TCR came from a human donor with high-grade serous ovarian cancer. The rearrangement uses TRBV19 and TRBJ1-1, with D unresolved. Specimen: tumor tissue. The DNA of the CDR3 is TGTGCCAGTAAAGGAACCCATGCGCACACTGAAGCTTTCTTT. Its translation: CASKGTHAHTEAFF.